The 22 T cell receptor beta chains below come from one sample, sequenced in a study of T cell responses to AZD1222 COVID-19 vaccine. Sequencing used immunoSEQ multiplex PCR; TCRdb keeps in-frame clones, though not all of them. The sample has roughly 100,000 clones, approximately 90% seen once. The sample was peripheral blood, taken 28 days after the second AZD1222 dose. All receptors derive from an adult who received the AZD1222 COVID-19 vaccine.

The gene calls are TRBV5-4 and TRBJ2-1; D call uncertain. The V gene lost 4 bases and the J gene lost 4 bases, with 18 bases spanning the gap. CDR1 is SGHNT, CDR2 YYREEE, per germline (reference sequence). This CDR3 is built from 16 residues. This CDR3 is CASSPPPSQSYNEQFF. For the CDR3, the DNA is TGTGCCAGCAGCCCGCCCCCCTCGCAGTCTTACAATGAGCAGTTCTTC.

The rearrangement joins TRBV10-3 to TRBJ2-3; the match to TRBD2 covers 15 bases. In germline, CDR1 is ENHRY, CDR2 SYGVKD. The trim removed 6 bases at V and 5 bases at J, leaving 6 bases unmatched. CDR3 length: 16 amino acids. The CDR3 DNA reads TGTGCCATCAGGTCGGGACTAGCGGGAGGTGTAGATACGCAGTATTTT. Translating gives CAIRSGLAGGVDTQYF.

The V and J genes are TRBV28 and TRBJ1-6, with TRBD1 identical over 9 bases. The germline gives CDR1 MDHEN, CDR2 SYDVKM. The CDR3 consists of 15 residues. V gave up 4 bases and J gave up 13 bases; unmatched junction bases: 11. CDR3 region: CASSSPGQGKAPLHF. The CDR3 bases are TGTGCCAGCAGTTCCCCGGGACAGGGAAAGGCGCCCCTCCACTTT.

The chain combines TRBV4-1 with TRBJ1-5; D gene ambiguous. This CDR3 has 15 residues. Germline V gene lookup returns CDR1 MGHRA and CDR2 YSYEKL. V was cut by 1 base and J by 6 bases, with 13 bases left in between. The CDR3 DNA sequence: TGCGCCAGCAGCCAAGTAGACCTAAGCTCTCAGCCCCAGCATTTT. This translates into CASSQVDLSSQPQHF.

In its sample, this clone was seen once. The chain employs TRBV7-2 and TRBJ1-6, with TRBD1 matching 9 bases. The CDR3 is 12 amino acids. Germline V gene data show CDR1 as SGHTA and CDR2 as FQGNSA. J gave up 13 bases and V 3 bases, and 1 base lay outside the gene matches. The CDR3 reads CASSLDRGPLHF. Here the CDR3 DNA reads TGTGCCAGCAGCTTGGACAGGGGTCCCCTCCACTTT.

This chain uses TRBV29-1 with TRBJ2-7; 10 positions match TRBD1. The CDR3 sequence is 15 residues long. With V trimmed by 6 bases and J by 5 bases, 13 bases remained unmatched. Germline CDR1 and CDR2: SQVTM and ANQGSEA. The CDR3 sequence is CSVRTPGQGRNEQYF. The CDR3 coding sequence is TGCAGCGTGCGAACGCCGGGACAGGGGAGAAACGAGCAGTACTTC.

The count of this clone is one. This chain connects TRBV28 to TRBJ2-1, with 11 bases aligning to TRBD2. The CDR3 is 13 residues long. With V trimmed by 2 bases and J by 11 bases, 2 bases remained unmatched. The germline V gene encodes CDR1 MDHEN and CDR2 SYDVKM. Here the CDR3 DNA reads TGTGCCAGCAGTTTAGGGACTAGCGGCAAGCAGTTCTTC. Its protein product is CASSLGTSGKQFF.

V gene TRBV9 combines with J gene TRBJ2-5; 9 nucleotides agree with TRBD2. The CDR3 has 15 residues. CDR1 is SGDLS, CDR2 YYNGEE, per germline. Trimming cost V 4 bases and J 5 bases; bases outside gene matches: 9. DNA of the CDR3: TGTGCCAGCAGCAAACCAAGCGGGAGGTGGGAGACCCAGTACTTC. Translating gives CASSKPSGRWETQYF.

The CDR3, as DNA: TGTGCCAGCAGCCCAAAGGGACAGGGTTCGTACGAGCAGTACTTC. Translating it yields CASSPKGQGSYEQYF. The chain couples TRBV13 to TRBJ2-7, with 9 positions matching TRBD1. V lost 5 bases and J lost 4; bases outside the gene matches: 9. The germline gives CDR1 PRHDT, CDR2 FYEKMQ (reference sequence). The CDR3 runs 15 residues.

There are a few counts of this clone. The J gene is TRBJ2-1, the V gene TRBV10-3; 9 nucleotides agree with TRBD2. Germline trimming cut 9 bases from V and 6 bases from J; bases unmatched to any gene: 6. The V gene's germline CDR1 is ENHRY and CDR2 SYGVKD. This CDR3 has 13 amino acids. CDR3 coding DNA: TGTGCCATTTTAGCGGGAGCGACCAATGAGCAGTTCTTC. Residues: CAILAGATNEQFF.

The sample holds one count of this clone. This chain joins TRBV6-2 or TRBV6-3 and TRBJ1-1; 12 bases are shared with TRBD1. With 1 base clipped from V and 1 base from J, the junction kept 10 bases outside the gene matches. This CDR3 spans 19 amino acids. Per germline, CDR1 MNHEY and CDR2 SVGEGT. The CDR3 sequence: CASSYWGQGAWGSNTEAFF. DNA of the CDR3: TGTGCCAGCAGTTACTGGGGACAGGGGGCTTGGGGCTCGAACACTGAAGCTTTCTTT.

This clone was detected only once. The chain carries TRBV14 and TRBJ2-1; 7 positions match TRBD2. Germline lookup yields CDR1 SGHDN and CDR2 FVKESK. J gave up 3 bases and V 7 bases, and 9 bases lay outside the gene matches. The CDR3 runs 15 residues. This CDR3 reads CASNKRASGYNEQFF. CDR3 DNA: TGTGCCAGCAACAAAAGGGCTAGCGGCTACAATGAGCAGTTCTTC. Based on the CDR3 plus reference TRBV14 and TRBJ2-1, the full variable domain is EAGVTQFPSHSVIEKGQTVTLRCDPISGHDNLYWYRRVMGKEIKFLLHFVKESKQDESGMPNNRFLAERTGGTYSTLKVQPAELEDSGVYFCASNKRASGYNEQFFGPGTRLTVL.

The chain carries TRBV19 and TRBJ1-3; D perhaps matches TRBD1 (5 bases). Germline CDR1 is LNHDA and CDR2 is SQIVND (reference sequence). CDR3 length equals 14 residues. V was trimmed by 3 bases and J by 2 bases, leaving 8 bases between them. CDR3 in DNA: TGTGCCAGTAGTATGGGGCAAACTGGAAACACCATATATTTT. Its translation: CASSMGQTGNTIYF.

This chain links TRBV10-3 with TRBJ1-1; D gene uncertain. Per germline, CDR1 ENHRY and CDR2 SYGVKD. Trimming cost V 10 bases and J 4 bases, with 16 bases left between them. The CDR3 extends over 13 amino acids. CDR3 loop: CASINAMGTEAFF. The CDR3 DNA reads TGTGCCAGTATAAACGCTATGGGCACTGAAGCTTTCTTT.

J is TRBJ2-7 and V is TRBV6-1; D might be TRBD2 (5 bases). The V end lost 0 bases, the J end lost 7 bases, and 10 bases lay between the germline ends. Germline V lookup: CDR1 MNHNS, CDR2 SASEGT. CDR3 length: 13 amino acids. CDR3 in DNA: TGTGCCAGCAGTGAAGCCTTAAGAGGGGAGCAGTACTTC. Its translation: CASSEALRGEQYF.

CDR3 protein: CASSQATEAFF. In DNA form, the CDR3 reads TGCGCCAGCAGCCAAGCTACTGAAGCTTTCTTT. The chain is built from TRBV4-1 and TRBJ1-1; D remains ambiguous. Germline V gives CDR1 MGHRA, CDR2 YSYEKL. Trimming cost V 1 base and J 5 bases, with 2 bases left between them. The CDR3 runs to 11 residues.

The chain has TRBV18 and TRBJ2-7; TRBD1 aligns across 9 bases. The germline V gene encodes CDR1 KGHSH and CDR2 LQKENI. The ends lost 3 bases at V and 5 bases at J; junction bases unmatched: 11. CDR3 length: 16 residues. This CDR3 is CASSPFADRGVNEQYF. CDR3 nucleotide sequence: TGTGCCAGCTCACCTTTCGCGGACAGGGGAGTTAACGAGCAGTACTTC. Complete variable domain (other parts from reference TRBV18 and TRBJ2-7): NAGVMQNPRHLVRRRGQEARLRCSPMKGHSHVYWYRQLPEEGLKFMVYLQKENIIDESGMPKERFSAEFPKEGPSILRIQQVVRGDSAAYFCASSPFADRGVNEQYFGPGTRLTVT.

The sample holds one count of this clone. The rearrangement links TRBV30 to TRBJ1-4; D is ambiguous. Trimming pared 2 bases from V and 6 bases from J, leaving 7 bases between. Germline CDR1 reads GTSNPN; CDR2 reads SVGIG (reference sequence). The CDR3 extends over 12 amino acids. CDR3 nucleotides: TGTGCCTGGAGTCAAAGCCATGAAAAACTGTTTTTT. It encodes CAWSQSHEKLFF.

This chain uses TRBV30 with TRBJ1-2; tentatively, D is TRBD1 (5 bases). This CDR3 has 16 residues. With 3 bases removed from V and 5 bases from J, the gap between germline ends came to 22 bases. The germline V gene encodes CDR1 GTSNPN and CDR2 SVGIG (reference sequence). CDR3 region: CAWSSPQGSRHYGYTF. The DNA of the CDR3 is TGTGCCTGGAGCTCGCCGCAGGGATCTCGTCATTATGGCTACACCTTC. Full variable domain (missing parts from reference TRBV30 and TRBJ1-2): SQTIHQWPATLVQPVGSPLSLECTVEGTSNPNLYWYRQAAGRGLQLLFYSVGIGQISSEVPQNLSASRPQDRQFILSSKKLLLSDSGFYLCAWSSPQGSRHYGYTFGSGTRLTVV.

The V call is TRBV2, the J call TRBJ2-3, with 11 bases lining up with TRBD2. There are 16 residues in the CDR3. The V gene's germline CDR1 is SNHLY and CDR2 FYNNEI. After removal of 6 bases from V and 2 bases from J, the junction contained 7 bases not matched to a gene. Here the CDR3 reads CASSAGLAENTDTQYF. As DNA, the CDR3 is TGTGCCAGCAGCGCGGGACTAGCGGAGAACACAGATACGCAGTATTTT.

The CDR3 sequence: CASSPGGSGASYRKQFF. The CDR3 DNA sequence: TGTGCCAGCAGCCCCGGGGGTAGCGGGGCCTCATATAGAAAGCAGTTCTTC. This chain links TRBV27 with TRBJ2-1, with 8 bases identical to TRBD2. This CDR3 has 17 amino acids. The germline V gene encodes CDR1 MNHEY and CDR2 SMNVEV (reference sequence). Unmatched junction bases numbered 21, after V lost 6 bases and J lost 11 bases.

In this sample, this clone turned up a few times. This sequence joins TRBV7-8 and TRBJ1-4; D might be TRBD1 (6 bases). The CDR3 extends over 15 amino acids. Germline lookup yields CDR1 SGHVS and CDR2 FQNEAQ. The V end was cut by 2 bases, the J end by 15 bases, with 22 bases between. This chain's CDR3 is CASSLRAVNREGVFF. As DNA, the CDR3 is TGTGCCAGCAGCTTACGGGCCGTCAACAGGGAGGGTGTGTTTTTT.